This TCR beta chain was sequenced during a study of Graves' ophthalmopathy and Graves' hyperthyroidism. Study details: Peripheral blood collection took place at initial diagnosis, before any treatment. Study-wide points: Blood also contained most of the expanded thyroid clonotypes above 0.001 frequency.

If patients had other autoimmune diseases, uncontrolled infections, pregnancy or lactation, they were excluded. The CDR3 spans 15 residues. Germline lookup yields CDR1 SGHTA and CDR2 FQGNSA. Unmatched junction bases numbered 5, after V lost 1 base and J lost 3 bases. RNA served as the template for amplifying TCR beta CDR3 regions. After a first-round RT-PCR with HTBI primers, a second-round multiplex PCR was run. MiXCR, applied by TCRdb to the multiplex PCR reads, yields one record per CDR3 protein. The sample has about 740,000 distinct CDR3 sequences, about 44% seen once. For this clonotype: The antigen is unknown.

Material for sequencing was peripheral blood. The clonotype comes from an adult man with Graves' ophthalmopathy. V is TRBV7-2 and J is TRBJ1-1, with 7 bases aligning to TRBD1. CDR3 region: CASSLGQGRDTEAFF. The CDR3 region has the DNA TGTGCCAGCAGCTTAGGACAGGGTCGCGACACTGAAGCTTTCTTT.